Presented here are 15 T cell receptor beta chains from one specimen sequenced in a study of shared clonotypes between healthy human individuals. Here immunoSEQ multiplex PCR was the method, and the copy in TCRdb shows in-frame clones only, minus some. The sample includes around 2,000,000 clones, about 95% of them seen just once. Terminally differentiated effector memory CD45RA+ cells were excluded by CCR7 positive selection of CD45RO-negative cells. Sequenced: naive CD8+ T cells sorted from blood. The receptors here all came from a man younger than 35 in good health.

The CDR3 DNA follows: TGTGCCAGCAGCGTAGCCAGGGACAACGGGAAACTGTTTTTT. It codes for CASSVARDNGKLFF. The chain has TRBV9 and TRBJ1-4; TRBD1 is a possible D gene (6 bases). V lost 0 bases and J lost 11, with 14 bases in between. Germline V gives CDR1 SGDLS, CDR2 YYNGEE. The CDR3 extends over 14 amino acids. The variable domain in full, with the rest retrieved from reference TRBV9 and TRBJ1-4, is DSGVTQTPKHLITATGQRVTLRCSPRSGDLSVYWYQQSLDQGLQFLIQYYNGEERAKGNILERFSAQQFPDLHSELNLSSLELGDSALYFCASSVARDNGKLFFGSGTQLSVL.

In this sample, this clone turned up once. The rearrangement links TRBV7-6 to TRBJ2-1; a possible D gene is TRBD2 (6 bases). V shed 3 bases and J shed 3 bases, with 12 bases lying between them. Per germline, CDR1 SGHVS and CDR2 FNYEAQ. This CDR3 comprises 15 residues. CDR3 sequence reads: CASSLFAGSYNEQFF. Here the CDR3 DNA reads TGTGCCAGCAGCTTGTTTGCGGGGAGCTACAATGAGCAGTTCTTC.

The chain couples TRBV11-2 to TRBJ2-1; 10 bases map to TRBD2. V shed 4 bases, J shed 6 bases, and the junction held 6 bases outside the gene matches. Germline values: CDR1 SGHAT, CDR2 FQNNGV. CDR3 length equals 15 residues. CDR3 in amino acids: CASSSAGGPGNEQFF. CDR3 DNA: TGTGCCAGCAGCTCAGCGGGAGGGCCCGGCAATGAGCAGTTCTTC.

V usage is TRBV2 and J usage is TRBJ2-2; no clear D gene. Germline V gene sequence: CDR1 SNHLY, CDR2 FYNNEI. The CDR3 totals 14 residues. V lost 6 bases, J lost 4 bases, and 12 bases lay in between. CDR3 bases: TGTGCCAGCAGGAACTCAGGAATCACCGGGGAGCTGTTTTTT. Translating gives CASRNSGITGELFF.

The chain links TRBV4-1 to TRBJ2-3; 8 bases map to TRBD2. The length of the CDR3 is 17 residues. Germline V gene sequence: CDR1 MGHRA, CDR2 YSYEKL. The J segment lost 0 bases and the V segment lost 4 bases, leaving 9 bases of the junction unmatched. The CDR3 sequence: CASSPGLGTDSTDTQYF. The CDR3, as DNA: TGCGCCAGCAGCCCGGGACTAGGGACCGATAGCACAGATACGCAGTATTTT.

The rearrangement uses TRBV7-9 and TRBJ2-1; D remains unclear. The CDR3 is made up of 11 amino acids. Deletions cut 2 bases from V and 9 bases from J, with 5 bases between. Germline V gene lookup returns CDR1 SEHNR and CDR2 FQNEAQ (reference sequence). The CDR3 DNA reads TGTGCCAGCAGCTTACCTGTTGAGCAGTTCTTC. The encoded protein is CASSLPVEQFF.

J is TRBJ2-2 and V is TRBV29-1; D not certain. Per the germline V gene, CDR1 is SQVTM and CDR2 is ANQGSEA. The CDR3 sequence is 15 residues long. Trimming stripped 1 base from V and 7 bases from J, with 16 bases between. The CDR3 protein is CSVEVGLPARGELFF. For the CDR3, the DNA is TGCAGCGTTGAAGTTGGGCTGCCTGCGCGCGGGGAGCTGTTTTTT.

This rearrangement joins TRBV19 to TRBJ1-5; 7 positions agree with TRBD1. J lost 5 bases, V lost 2 bases, and 3 bases had no gene match. CDR1 is LNHDA and CDR2 is SQIVND in the germline V gene (reference sequence). This CDR3 is built from 14 residues. CDR3 bases: TGTGCCAGTAGTATATTACAGGGGTATCAGCCCCAGCATTTT. Its protein is CASSILQGYQPQHF.

CDR3 nucleotide sequence: TGTGCCAGCAGCTACGTTCAGGGCCCCCAAGAGACCCAGTACTTC. Its translation is CASSYVQGPQETQYF. This chain joins TRBV7-8 and TRBJ2-5, with D possibly TRBD1 on 5 matching bases. Germline lookup yields CDR1 SGHVS and CDR2 FQNEAQ. This CDR3 has 15 residues. V was trimmed by 4 bases and J by 1 base, leaving 13 bases between them. The complete variable domain, with remaining parts taken from reference TRBV7-8 and TRBJ2-5, reads GAGVSQSPRYKVAKRGQDVALRCDPISGHVSLFWYQQALGQGPEFLTYFQNEAQLDKSGLPSDRFFAERPEGSVSTLKIQRTQQEDSAVYLCASSYVQGPQETQYFGPGTRLLVL.

This chain connects TRBV6-5 to TRBJ2-2, with D perhaps TRBD2 (6 bases). The length of the CDR3 is 13 residues. V dropped 6 bases and J dropped 7 bases, with 12 bases sitting between them. Germline CDR1 is MNHEY and CDR2 is SVGAGI. The CDR3 sequence is CASRTSGVGELFF. In DNA form, the CDR3 reads TGTGCCAGCAGGACATCGGGGGTCGGGGAGCTGTTTTTT.

The rearrangement uses TRBV5-6 and TRBJ1-6; D is ambiguous. V was trimmed by 3 bases and J by 6 bases, leaving 10 bases between them. Germline CDR1 and CDR2: SGHDT and YYEEEE. The CDR3 contains 14 residues. The CDR3 reads CASSYSAVNSPLHF. CDR3 coding DNA: TGTGCCAGCAGCTACAGTGCGGTTAATTCACCCCTCCACTTT. Full variable domain (rest looked up from reference TRBV5-6 and TRBJ1-6): DAGVTQSPTHLIKTRGQQVTLRCSPKSGHDTVSWYQQALGQGPQFIFQYYEEEERQRGNFPDRFSGHQFPNYSSELNVNALLLGDSALYLCASSYSAVNSPLHFGNGTRLTVT.

The chain has TRBV7-9 and TRBJ2-5; no firm D call. The CDR3 runs 13 residues. V was trimmed by 7 bases and J by 5 bases, leaving 14 bases between them. CDR1 is SEHNR, CDR2 FQNEAQ, per germline (reference sequence). CDR3 amino acids: CASTILSQETQYF. The DNA of the CDR3 is TGTGCCAGCACAATTCTTAGCCAGGAGACCCAGTACTTC.

A remark on this clone: Just one base apart from a much larger clone, this may be a read error. At the DNA level, this CDR3 is encoded by other sequences in the same sample as well. The chain carries TRBV2 and TRBJ2-7; D not certain. Germline CDR1 and CDR2: SNHLY and FYNNEI. Trimming took 6 bases from V and 0 from J, leaving 3 bases between them. The CDR3 runs 11 residues. The CDR3 DNA sequence: TGTGCCAGCAGGGACTCCTACGAGCAGTACTTC. Translation: CASRDSYEQYF.

This chain links TRBV2 with TRBJ2-1; 13 bases are shared with TRBD2. From germline, CDR1 is SNHLY and CDR2 FYNNEI. V was pared by 6 bases and J by 5 bases, with 7 bases of the junction left unmatched. The CDR3 length is 16 residues. CDR3 amino acids: CASRALGTSGDNEQFF. The CDR3 DNA reads as TGTGCCAGCAGGGCACTGGGGACTAGCGGGGACAATGAGCAGTTCTTC.

Points on this clone: The CDR3 does not close with the conserved phenylalanine or tryptophan, likely indicating a read error. No DNA is shown, since the ends of the CDR3 on it are uncertain; the CDR3 is the one TCRdb lists. The J gene is TRBJ1-2, the V gene TRBV13. The CDR3 extends over 14 residues, inclusive of both ends. The germline gives CDR1 PRHDT, CDR2 FYEKMQ (reference sequence). CDR3 in amino acids: CASSHLKLSERPMA.